A single sample is the source of the 14 T cell receptor beta chains below, sequenced in a study of graft-versus-host responses after intestinal transplantation. Clones were read by immunoSEQ multiplex PCR, and TCRdb kept only the in-frame ones, dropping some. The repertoire includes some 77,000 clones, approximately 92% of them detected once, and around 0.69% sits in the top ten. Specimen: PBMCs, collected 98 days after intestinal transplantation. The source is a human patient who received an intestinal transplant, so some T cells may come from the graft donor.

This clone appeared a few times. The chain links TRBV6-4 to TRBJ2-3, with TRBD2 matching 8 bases. The CDR3 is 14 amino acids. Germline V gene sequence: CDR1 MRHNA, CDR2 SNTAGT. The V and J ends lost 3 bases and 1 base, in that order; junction bases with no gene match: 0. The CDR3 nucleotides read TGTGCCAGCAGTGAAGCGGGGGGCACAGATACGCAGTATTTT. As protein: CASSEAGGTDTQYF.

The chain couples TRBV27 to TRBJ1-1; tentatively, D is TRBD1 (5 bases). The CDR3 runs 16 residues. The ends were cut back, 2 bases at V and 2 bases at J, with 15 bases in the middle. The germline CDR1 and CDR2 sequences are MNHEY and SMNVEV (reference sequence). CDR3: CASSLGGAPINTEAFF. CDR3 nucleotides: TGTGCCAGCAGTTTAGGAGGGGCGCCGATCAACACTGAAGCTTTCTTT.

The V call is TRBV7-6, the J call TRBJ1-4; D is perhaps TRBD1 (5 bases). The V end was cut by 5 bases, the J end by 6 bases, with 16 bases between. CDR1 SGHVS and CDR2 FNYEAQ come from the germline V gene. This CDR3 is built from 15 residues. The CDR3 protein is CASSLVGGRYEKLFF. The CDR3 nucleotides read TGTGCCAGCAGCCTAGTCGGGGGGAGATATGAAAAACTGTTTTTT.

This clone showed up just a few times. Distinct nucleotide sequences in the sample also encode this CDR3. The chain links TRBV6-1 to TRBJ2-5; 12 bases line up with TRBD2. CDR1 MNHNS and CDR2 SASEGT come from the germline V gene. The CDR3 totals 15 residues. Losses at the gene ends were 2 bases for V and 2 bases for J; bases not matched to a gene: 0. This CDR3 is CASSELAGGQETQYF. The CDR3 bases are TGTGCCAGCAGTGAACTAGCGGGGGGGCAAGAGACCCAGTACTTC.

The J gene is TRBJ2-7, the V gene TRBV7-9, with 9 bases lining up with TRBD1. The V and J ends lost 7 bases and 5 bases, in that order; junction bases with no gene match: 6. CDR3 length: 13 amino acids. Germline V gene lookup returns CDR1 SEHNR and CDR2 FQNEAQ (reference sequence). This CDR3 is CASNPGQGDEQYF. The CDR3 DNA reads as TGTGCCAGCAACCCGGGACAGGGTGACGAGCAGTACTTC. The entire variable domain, with the rest obtained from reference TRBV7-9 and TRBJ2-7, is as follows: DTGVSQNPRHKITKRGQNVTFRCDPISEHNRLYWYRQTLGQGPEFLTYFQNEAQLEKSRLLSDRFSAERPKGSFSTLEIQRTEQGDSAMYLCASNPGQGDEQYFGPGTRLTVT.

CDR3 sequence: CASSSLVAYNEQFF. DNA for the CDR3: TGTGCCAGCAGCTCTCTAGTTGCCTACAATGAGCAGTTCTTC. The genes are TRBV9 and TRBJ2-1, with no clear D. V was shortened by 4 bases and J by 2 bases, with 10 bases between the two germline ends. This CDR3 has 14 amino acids. From germline, CDR1 is SGDLS and CDR2 YYNGEE.

The chain has TRBV4-1 and TRBJ2-2; TRBD1 matches at 10 bases. The CDR3 has 16 residues. Germline assignment: CDR1 MGHRA and CDR2 YSYEKL. Germline trimming cut 0 bases from V and 4 bases from J; bases unmatched to any gene: 2. CDR3 nucleotides: TGCGCCAGCAGCCAAGATGACAGGGGGCTCACCGGGGAGCTGTTTTTT. Translation gives CASSQDDRGLTGELFF.

The genes are TRBV6-1 and TRBJ1-5; D is unclear. Between the trimmed V and J ends, which lost 6 bases and 4 bases, there was a span of 7 bases. The CDR3 spans 12 residues. Germline CDR1 MNHNS, CDR2 SASEGT. CDR3 in amino acids: CASSPGNQPQHF. As DNA, the CDR3 is TGTGCCAGCAGCCCCGGGAATCAGCCCCAGCATTTT.

The genes are TRBV18 and TRBJ2-7; possible D gene TRBD2, 5 bases. Trimming removed 6 bases at V and 6 bases at J, with 15 bases between. Germline V lookup: CDR1 KGHSH, CDR2 LQKENI. The length of the CDR3 is 13 residues. In nucleotides, the CDR3 is TGTGCCAGCTCGTCTTGGGGAGATGTCGAGCAGTACTTC. This gives the protein CASSSWGDVEQYF.

The chain joins TRBV6-5 to TRBJ1-2; D possibly corresponds to TRBD1 (5 bases). This CDR3 is 12 amino acids long. V was cut by 5 bases and J by 5 bases, with 9 bases left in between. Germline V CDR1 and CDR2: MNHEY, SVGAGI. The CDR3 loop reads CASSEGAYGYTF. The CDR3 DNA reads as TGTGCCAGCAGTGAAGGGGCGTATGGCTACACCTTC.

V usage is TRBV6-1 and J usage is TRBJ1-2, with D tentatively TRBD1 (6 bases). Germline V gene data show CDR1 as MNHNS and CDR2 as SASEGT. The CDR3 has 13 amino acids. V was trimmed by 2 bases and J by 7 bases, leaving 11 bases between them. As DNA, the CDR3 is TGTGCCAGCAGTGAACAGGGGATCGGTGGCTACACCTTC. Its translation: CASSEQGIGGYTF.

The rearrangement uses TRBV6-1 and TRBJ1-1, with D tentatively TRBD1 (6 bases). The CDR3 is 14 residues long. V lost 5 bases and J 2 bases, leaving 12 bases between the germline ends. Germline CDR1 is MNHNS and CDR2 is SASEGT. Here the CDR3 DNA reads TGTGCCAGCAGTCGAGGGGGGGATAACACTGAAGCTTTCTTT. The encoded protein is CASSRGGDNTEAFF.

The chain employs TRBV4-2 and TRBJ2-1; D not resolved. CDR1 is LGHNA, CDR2 YNFKEQ, per germline. V gave up 4 bases and J gave up 5 bases, with 9 bases separating them. This CDR3 contains 13 residues. CDR3 sequence: CASSPSADNEQFF. In DNA, the CDR3 is TGTGCCAGCAGCCCGAGTGCCGACAATGAGCAGTTCTTC.

The chain uses TRBV7-2 and TRBJ2-5, with D perhaps given as TRBD1 or TRBD2 (5 bases each). Looked up from germline, CDR1 is SGHTA and CDR2 is FQGNSA. V lost 1 base and J 2 bases, leaving 11 bases between the germline ends. This CDR3 has 15 residues. Here the CDR3 DNA reads TGTGCCAGCAGCTTAGGGCTATGGGGGCAAGAGACCCAGTACTTC. Protein: CASSLGLWGQETQYF.